The present TCR beta chain was sequenced within a study of long-term antiretroviral therapy in people with HIV. Run at survey level, the immunoSEQ assay was version v3.0. Sequencing was intended to reach 40,000-50,000 T-cell genomes per sample. Measured with immunoSEQ multiplex PCR; TCRdb has only the in-frame clones, and not every one. The sample consists of about 31,000 clones, roughly 88% of them appearing once. A remark on this clone: As yet, its antigen is unknown.

The V gene end was trimmed by 5 bases and the J gene end by 2 bases; junction bases not matched to a gene: 13. Per the germline V gene, CDR1 is KGHSH and CDR2 is LQKENI. The CDR3 is 17 residues long. Regarding the study as a whole: The repertoire was dominated at all time points by clones expanded before ART.

Each HIV-infected participant was given treatment in the United States. The source is a man in his late teens or twenties with HIV. The sequenced sample was unsorted PBMCs, obtained 0.8 years before starting antiretroviral therapy. V is TRBV18 and J is TRBJ2-7, with 9 bases matching TRBD1. The CDR3 nucleotides are TGTGCCAGCTCATCGGCTTTAGGGACAGGGTTGACCTACGAGCAGTACTTC. The encoded protein is CASSSALGTGLTYEQYF.